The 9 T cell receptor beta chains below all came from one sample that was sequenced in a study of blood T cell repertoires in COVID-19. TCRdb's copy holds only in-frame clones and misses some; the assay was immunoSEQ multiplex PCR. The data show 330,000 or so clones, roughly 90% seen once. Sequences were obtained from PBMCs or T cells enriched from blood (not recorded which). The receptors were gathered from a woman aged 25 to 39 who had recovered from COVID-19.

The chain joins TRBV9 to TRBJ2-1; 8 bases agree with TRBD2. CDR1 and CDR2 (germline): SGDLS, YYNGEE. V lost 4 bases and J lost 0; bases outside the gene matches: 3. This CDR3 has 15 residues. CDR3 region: CASSRGGSSYNEQFF. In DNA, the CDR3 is TGTGCCAGCAGCCGCGGGGGGAGCTCCTACAATGAGCAGTTCTTC.

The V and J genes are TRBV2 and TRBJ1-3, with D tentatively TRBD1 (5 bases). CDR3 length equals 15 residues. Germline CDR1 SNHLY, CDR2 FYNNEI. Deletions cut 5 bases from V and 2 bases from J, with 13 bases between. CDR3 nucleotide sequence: TGTGCCAGCAGTTCGGCCAGGGTAGCTGGAAACACCATATATTTT. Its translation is CASSSARVAGNTIYF.

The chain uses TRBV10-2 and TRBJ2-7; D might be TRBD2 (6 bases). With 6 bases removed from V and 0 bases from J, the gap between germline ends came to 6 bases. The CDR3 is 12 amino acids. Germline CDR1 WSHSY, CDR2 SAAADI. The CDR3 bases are TGCGCCAGCAGGCGGGACTCCTACGAGCAGTACTTC. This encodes CASRRDSYEQYF.

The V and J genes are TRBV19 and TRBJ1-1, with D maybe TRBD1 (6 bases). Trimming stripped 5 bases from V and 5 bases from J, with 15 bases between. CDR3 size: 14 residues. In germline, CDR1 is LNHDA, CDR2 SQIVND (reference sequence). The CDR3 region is CASSSGTPGTEAFF. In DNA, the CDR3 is TGTGCCAGTAGTTCGGGGACACCCGGGACTGAAGCTTTCTTT.

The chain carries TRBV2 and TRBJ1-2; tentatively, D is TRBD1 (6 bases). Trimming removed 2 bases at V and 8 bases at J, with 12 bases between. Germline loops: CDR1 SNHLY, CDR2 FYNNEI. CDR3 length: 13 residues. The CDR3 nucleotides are TGTGCCAGCAGTGAAATGGCAGGGGAAGGCTACACCTTC. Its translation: CASSEMAGEGYTF. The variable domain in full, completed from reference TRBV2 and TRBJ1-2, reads EPEVTQTPSHQVTQMGQEVILRCVPISNHLYFYWYRQILGQKVEFLVSFYNNEISEKSEIFDDQFSVERPDGSNFTLKIRSTKLEDSAMYFCASSEMAGEGYTFGSGTRLTVV.

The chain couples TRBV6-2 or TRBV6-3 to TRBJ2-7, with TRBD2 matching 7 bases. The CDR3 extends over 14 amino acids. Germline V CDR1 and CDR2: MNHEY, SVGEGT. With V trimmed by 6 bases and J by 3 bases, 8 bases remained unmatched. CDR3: CASSPGTMDYEQYF. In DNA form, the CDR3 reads TGTGCCAGCAGCCCCGGGACTATGGACTACGAGCAGTACTTC.

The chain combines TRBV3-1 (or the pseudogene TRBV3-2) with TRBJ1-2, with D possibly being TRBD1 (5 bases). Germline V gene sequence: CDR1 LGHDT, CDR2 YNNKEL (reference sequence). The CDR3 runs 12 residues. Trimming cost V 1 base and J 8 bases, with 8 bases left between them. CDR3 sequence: CASSQAGNGYTF. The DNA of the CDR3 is TGTGCCAGCAGCCAAGCAGGGAACGGCTACACCTTC.

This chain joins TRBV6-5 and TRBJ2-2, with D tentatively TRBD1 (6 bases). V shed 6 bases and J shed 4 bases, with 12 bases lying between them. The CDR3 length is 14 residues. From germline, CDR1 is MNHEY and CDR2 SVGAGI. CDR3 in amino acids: CASRDSYFTGELFF. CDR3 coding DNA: TGTGCCAGCAGGGACAGTTATTTCACCGGGGAGCTGTTTTTT.

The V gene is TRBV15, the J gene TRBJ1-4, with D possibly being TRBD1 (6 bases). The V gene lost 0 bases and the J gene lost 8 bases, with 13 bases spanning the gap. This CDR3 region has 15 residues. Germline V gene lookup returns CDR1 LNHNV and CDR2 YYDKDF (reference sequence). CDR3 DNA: TGTGCCACCAGCAGAGACGGGGGGGACAAGGAAAAACTGTTTTTT. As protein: CATSRDGGDKEKLFF.